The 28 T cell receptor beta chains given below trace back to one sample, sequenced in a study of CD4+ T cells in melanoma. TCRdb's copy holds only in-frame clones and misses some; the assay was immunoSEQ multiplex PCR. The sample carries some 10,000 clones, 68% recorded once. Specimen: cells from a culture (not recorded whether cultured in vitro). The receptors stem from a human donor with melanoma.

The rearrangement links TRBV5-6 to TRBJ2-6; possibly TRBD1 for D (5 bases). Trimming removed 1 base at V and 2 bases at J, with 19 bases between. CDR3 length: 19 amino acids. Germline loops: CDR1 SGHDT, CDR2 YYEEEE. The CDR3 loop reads CASSLRARPKGAGANVLTF. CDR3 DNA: TGTGCCAGCAGCTTGCGGGCTCGCCCAAAAGGGGCTGGGGCCAACGTCCTGACTTTC.

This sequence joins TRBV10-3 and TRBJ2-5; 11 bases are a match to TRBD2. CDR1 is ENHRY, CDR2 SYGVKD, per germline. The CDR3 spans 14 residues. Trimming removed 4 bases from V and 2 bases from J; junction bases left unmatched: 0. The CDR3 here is CAISASGGQETQYF. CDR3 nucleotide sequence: TGTGCCATCAGTGCTAGCGGGGGGCAAGAGACCCAGTACTTC.

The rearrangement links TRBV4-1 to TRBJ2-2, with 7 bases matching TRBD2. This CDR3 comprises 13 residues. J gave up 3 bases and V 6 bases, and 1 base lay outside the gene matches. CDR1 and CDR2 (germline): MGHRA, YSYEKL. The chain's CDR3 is CASRAGDTGELFF. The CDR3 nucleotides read TGCGCCAGCAGGGCGGGGGACACCGGGGAGCTGTTTTTT.

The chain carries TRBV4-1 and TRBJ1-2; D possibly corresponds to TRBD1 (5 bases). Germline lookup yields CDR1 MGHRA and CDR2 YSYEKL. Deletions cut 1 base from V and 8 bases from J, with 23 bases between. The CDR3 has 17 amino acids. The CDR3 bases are TGCGCCAGCAGCCAAGCCAGGAGGGGAAGTCACGGAGGCGGCTACACCTTC. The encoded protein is CASSQARRGSHGGGYTF.

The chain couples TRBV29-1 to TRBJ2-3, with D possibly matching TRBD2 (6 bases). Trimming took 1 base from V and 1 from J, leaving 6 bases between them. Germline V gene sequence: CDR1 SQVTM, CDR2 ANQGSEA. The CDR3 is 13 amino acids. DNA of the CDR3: TGCAGCGTTGAAGCGGGGGGCACAGATACGCAGTATTTT. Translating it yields CSVEAGGTDTQYF.

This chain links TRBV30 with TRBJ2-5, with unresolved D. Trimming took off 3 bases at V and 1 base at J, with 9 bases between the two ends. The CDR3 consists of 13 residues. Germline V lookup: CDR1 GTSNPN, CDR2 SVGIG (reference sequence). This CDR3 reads CAWSPRTQETQYF. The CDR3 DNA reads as TGTGCCTGGAGCCCGCGGACCCAAGAGACCCAGTACTTC.

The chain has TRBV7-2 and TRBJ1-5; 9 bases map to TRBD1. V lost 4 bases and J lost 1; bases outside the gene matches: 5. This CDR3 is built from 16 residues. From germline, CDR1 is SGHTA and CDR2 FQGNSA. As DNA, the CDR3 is TGTGCCAGCAGCTCCGGGACAGGGAGGAGCAATCAGCCCCAGCATTTT. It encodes CASSSGTGRSNQPQHF.

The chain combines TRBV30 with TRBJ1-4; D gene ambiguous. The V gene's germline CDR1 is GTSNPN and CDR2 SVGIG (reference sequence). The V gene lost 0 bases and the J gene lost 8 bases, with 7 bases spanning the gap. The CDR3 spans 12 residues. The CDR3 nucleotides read TGTGCCTGGAGTGTTCTGCCGGAAAAACTGTTTTTT. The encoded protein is CAWSVLPEKLFF. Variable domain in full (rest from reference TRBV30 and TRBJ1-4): SQTIHQWPATLVQPVGSPLSLECTVEGTSNPNLYWYRQAAGRGLQLLFYSVGIGQISSEVPQNLSASRPQDRQFILSSKKLLLSDSGFYLCAWSVLPEKLFFGSGTQLSVL.

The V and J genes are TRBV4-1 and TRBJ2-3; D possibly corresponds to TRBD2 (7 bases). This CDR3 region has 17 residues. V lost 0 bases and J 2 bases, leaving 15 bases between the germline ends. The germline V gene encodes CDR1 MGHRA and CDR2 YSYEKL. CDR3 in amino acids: CASSQDGGAGYTDTQYF. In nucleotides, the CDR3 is TGCGCCAGCAGCCAAGATGGGGGGGCCGGGTACACAGATACGCAGTATTTT.

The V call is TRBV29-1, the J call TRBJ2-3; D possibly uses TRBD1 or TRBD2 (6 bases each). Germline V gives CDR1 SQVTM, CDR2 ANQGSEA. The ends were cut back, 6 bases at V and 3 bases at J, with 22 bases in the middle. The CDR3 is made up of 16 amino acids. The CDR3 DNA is TGCAGCGTGACAAGGGGGGCGGGACGTAAGACAGATACGCAGTATTTT. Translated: CSVTRGAGRKTDTQYF.

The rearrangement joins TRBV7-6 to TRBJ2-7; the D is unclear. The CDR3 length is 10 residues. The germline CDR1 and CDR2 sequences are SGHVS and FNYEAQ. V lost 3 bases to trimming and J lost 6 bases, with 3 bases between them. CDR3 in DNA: TGTGCCAGCAGCTTCGGCGAGCAGTACTTC. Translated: CASSFGEQYF. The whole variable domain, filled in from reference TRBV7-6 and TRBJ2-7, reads GAGVSQSPRYKVTKRGQDVALRCDPISGHVSLYWYRQALGQGPEFLTYFNYEAQQDKSGLPNDRFSAERPEGSISTLTIQRTEQRDSAMYRCASSFGEQYFGPGTRLTVT.

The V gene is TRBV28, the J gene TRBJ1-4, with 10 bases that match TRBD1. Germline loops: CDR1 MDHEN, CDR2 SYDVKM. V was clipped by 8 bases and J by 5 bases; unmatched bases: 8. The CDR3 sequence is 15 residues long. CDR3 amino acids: CASEQLGQGNEKLFF. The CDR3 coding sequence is TGTGCCAGCGAGCAGTTGGGACAGGGGAATGAAAAACTGTTTTTT.

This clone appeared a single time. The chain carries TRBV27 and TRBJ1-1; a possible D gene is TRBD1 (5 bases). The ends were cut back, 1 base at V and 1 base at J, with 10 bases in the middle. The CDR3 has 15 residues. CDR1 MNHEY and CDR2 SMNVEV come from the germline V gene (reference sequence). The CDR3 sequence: CASSLLGEGNTEAFF. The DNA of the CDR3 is TGTGCCAGCAGTTTATTGGGGGAAGGGAACACTGAAGCTTTCTTT.

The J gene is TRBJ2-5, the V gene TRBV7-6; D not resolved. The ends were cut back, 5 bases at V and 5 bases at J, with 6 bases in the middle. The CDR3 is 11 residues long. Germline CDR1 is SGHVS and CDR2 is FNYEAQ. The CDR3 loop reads CASSPAETQYF. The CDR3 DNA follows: TGTGCCAGCAGCCCCGCGGAGACCCAGTACTTC.

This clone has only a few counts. The CDR3 spells CASSFRGDRGSPLHF. In nucleotides, the CDR3 is TGTGCCAGCAGCTTCAGGGGGGACCGGGGTTCACCCCTCCACTTT. J is TRBJ1-6 and V is TRBV7-3; 7 nucleotides align to TRBD1. Germline lookup yields CDR1 SGHTA and CDR2 FQGTGA. This CDR3 has 15 residues. V lost 3 bases, J lost 9 bases, and 8 bases stayed unmatched.

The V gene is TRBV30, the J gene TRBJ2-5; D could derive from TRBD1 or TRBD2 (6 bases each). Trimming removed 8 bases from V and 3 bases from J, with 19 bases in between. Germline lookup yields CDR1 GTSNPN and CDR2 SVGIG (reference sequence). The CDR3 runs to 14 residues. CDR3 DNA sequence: TGTGCCCTATCTAAGAGGGGGGTTAAAGAGACCCAGTACTTC. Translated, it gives CALSKRGVKETQYF.

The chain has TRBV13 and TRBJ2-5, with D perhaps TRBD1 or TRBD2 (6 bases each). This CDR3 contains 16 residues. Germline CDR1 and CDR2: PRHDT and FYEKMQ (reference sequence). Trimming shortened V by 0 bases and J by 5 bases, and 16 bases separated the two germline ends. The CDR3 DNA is TGTGCCAGCAGCTTAGGCCTCGGGGGCAAAGGGGAGACCCAGTACTTC. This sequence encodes CASSLGLGGKGETQYF.

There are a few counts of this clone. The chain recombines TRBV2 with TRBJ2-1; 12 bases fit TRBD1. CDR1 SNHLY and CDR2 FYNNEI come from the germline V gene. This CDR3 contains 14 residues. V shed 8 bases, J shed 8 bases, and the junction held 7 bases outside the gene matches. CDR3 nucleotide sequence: TGTGCCAGCCGCCGGGACAGGGGGCCCTATGAGCAGTTCTTC. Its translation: CASRRDRGPYEQFF.

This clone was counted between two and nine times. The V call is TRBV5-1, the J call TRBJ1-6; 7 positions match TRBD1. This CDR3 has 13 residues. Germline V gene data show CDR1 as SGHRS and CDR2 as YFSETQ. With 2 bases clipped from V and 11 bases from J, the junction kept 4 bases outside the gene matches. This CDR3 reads CASSFGQDPPLHF. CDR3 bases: TGCGCCAGCAGCTTTGGACAGGATCCACCCCTCCACTTT. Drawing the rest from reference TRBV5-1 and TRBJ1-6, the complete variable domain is KAGVTQTPRYLIKTRGQQVTLSCSPISGHRSVSWYQQTPGQGLQFLFEYFSETQRNKGNFPGRFSGRQFSNSRSEMNVSTLELGDSALYLCASSFGQDPPLHFGNGTRLTVT.

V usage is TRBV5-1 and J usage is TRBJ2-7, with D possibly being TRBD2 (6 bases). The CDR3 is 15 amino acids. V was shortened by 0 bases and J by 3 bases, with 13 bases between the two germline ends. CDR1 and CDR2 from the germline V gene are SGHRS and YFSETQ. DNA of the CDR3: TGCGCCAGCAGCTTGGGGGGAGGATCTGTCTACGAGCAGTACTTC. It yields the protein CASSLGGGSVYEQYF.

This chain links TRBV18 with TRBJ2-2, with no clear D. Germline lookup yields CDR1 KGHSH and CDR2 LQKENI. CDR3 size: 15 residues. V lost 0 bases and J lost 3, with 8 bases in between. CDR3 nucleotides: TGTGCCAGCTCACCACCCAACAGCGACACCGGGGAGCTGTTTTTT. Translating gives CASSPPNSDTGELFF.

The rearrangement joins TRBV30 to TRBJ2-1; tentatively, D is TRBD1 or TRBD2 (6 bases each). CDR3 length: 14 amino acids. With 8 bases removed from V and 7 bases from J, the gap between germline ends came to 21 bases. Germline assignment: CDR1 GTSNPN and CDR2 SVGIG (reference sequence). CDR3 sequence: CAGGGHLEVNEQFF. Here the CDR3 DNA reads TGTGCCGGAGGGGGGCATCTAGAAGTAAATGAGCAGTTCTTC. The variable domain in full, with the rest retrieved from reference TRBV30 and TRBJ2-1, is SQTIHQWPATLVQPVGSPLSLECTVEGTSNPNLYWYRQAAGRGLQLLFYSVGIGQISSEVPQNLSASRPQDRQFILSSKKLLLSDSGFYLCAGGGHLEVNEQFFGPGTRLTVL.

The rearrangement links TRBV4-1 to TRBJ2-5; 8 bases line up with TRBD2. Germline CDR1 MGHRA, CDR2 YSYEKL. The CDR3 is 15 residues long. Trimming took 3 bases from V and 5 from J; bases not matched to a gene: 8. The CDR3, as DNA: TGCGCCAGCAGCCATATCGGGGGGGGCCGGGAGACCCAGTACTTC. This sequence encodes CASSHIGGGRETQYF.

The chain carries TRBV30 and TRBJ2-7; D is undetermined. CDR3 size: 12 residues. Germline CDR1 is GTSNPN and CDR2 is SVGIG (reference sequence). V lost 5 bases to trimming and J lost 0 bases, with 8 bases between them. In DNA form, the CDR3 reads TGTGCCTGGGGGTTGAGCTCCTACGAGCAGTACTTC. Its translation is CAWGLSSYEQYF. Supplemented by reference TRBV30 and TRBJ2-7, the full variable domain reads SQTIHQWPATLVQPVGSPLSLECTVEGTSNPNLYWYRQAAGRGLQLLFYSVGIGQISSEVPQNLSASRPQDRQFILSSKKLLLSDSGFYLCAWGLSSYEQYFGPGTRLTVT.

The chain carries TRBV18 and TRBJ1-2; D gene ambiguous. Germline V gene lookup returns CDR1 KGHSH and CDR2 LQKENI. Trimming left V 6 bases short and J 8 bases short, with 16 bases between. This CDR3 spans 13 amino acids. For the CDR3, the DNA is TGTGCCAGCTCGCAAAATAATGATGGGGGCTACACCTTC. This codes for CASSQNNDGGYTF.

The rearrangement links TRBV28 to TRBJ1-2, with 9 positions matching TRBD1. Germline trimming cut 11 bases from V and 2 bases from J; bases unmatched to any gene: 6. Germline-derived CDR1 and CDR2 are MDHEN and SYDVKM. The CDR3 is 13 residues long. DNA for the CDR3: TGTGCCTTGTGGGACAGGGCCAACTATGGCTACACCTTC. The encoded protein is CALWDRANYGYTF.

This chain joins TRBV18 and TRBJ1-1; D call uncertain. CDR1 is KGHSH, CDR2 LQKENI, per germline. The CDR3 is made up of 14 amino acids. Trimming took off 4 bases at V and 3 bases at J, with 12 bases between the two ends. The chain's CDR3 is CASSLAGRDTEAFF. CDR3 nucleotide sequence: TGTGCCAGCTCACTGGCAGGTCGGGACACTGAAGCTTTCTTT. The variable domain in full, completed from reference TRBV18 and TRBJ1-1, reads NAGVMQNPRHLVRRRGQEARLRCSPMKGHSHVYWYRQLPEEGLKFMVYLQKENIIDESGMPKERFSAEFPKEGPSILRIQQVVRGDSAAYFCASSLAGRDTEAFFGQGTRLTVV.

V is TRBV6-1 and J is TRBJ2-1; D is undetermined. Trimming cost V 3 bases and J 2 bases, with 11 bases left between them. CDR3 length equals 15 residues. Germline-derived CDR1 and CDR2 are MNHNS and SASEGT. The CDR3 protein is CASSDNRPPYNEQFF. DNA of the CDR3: TGTGCCAGCAGTGATAACCGGCCGCCCTACAATGAGCAGTTCTTC.